The 3 T cell receptor beta chains below come from one sample, sequenced in a study of technical replicates of blood from several donors (TCRdb year 2017). The protocol used for the library was the immunoSEQ multiplex PCR assay. Sourced from immuneACCESS, this table was stored by TCRdb with only in-frame sequences that have V and J called. A share of the clones is absent; for the studies checked, an unresolved V gene accounts for under half, and the remainder has no known explanation. The sample includes approximately 52,000 clones, with around 90% observed a single time. 3% to 5% of the sample belongs to the ten largest clones. The sequenced material came from PBMCs. These receptors were taken from a human donor in good health. Some clones in this sample may be carry-over from other donors' samples.

The chain links TRBV6-5 to TRBJ1-1, with 11 bases matching TRBD1. V shed 5 bases, J shed 0 bases, and the junction held 2 bases outside the gene matches. The CDR3 spans 15 residues. Germline-derived CDR1 and CDR2 are MNHEY and SVGAGI. CDR3 amino acids: CASSGQGALNTEAFF. The CDR3 region has the DNA TGTGCCAGCAGTGGACAGGGGGCTTTGAACACTGAAGCTTTCTTT.

The chain uses TRBV2 and TRBJ2-5; 12 bases are a match to TRBD2. The V gene end was trimmed by 3 bases and the J gene end by 4 bases; junction bases not matched to a gene: 6. This CDR3 has 16 residues. Germline lookup yields CDR1 SNHLY and CDR2 FYNNEI. CDR3 coding DNA: TGTGCCAGCAGTGACGGGACTAGCGGGCTGAGAGAGACCCAGTACTTC. The encoded protein is CASSDGTSGLRETQYF.

This chain uses TRBV6-5 with TRBJ1-2, with TRBD1 identical over 7 bases. The V segment lost 5 bases and the J segment 5 bases; nucleotides outside the gene matches: 2. In germline, CDR1 is MNHEY, CDR2 SVGAGI. The length of the CDR3 is 12 residues. Written as DNA, the CDR3 is TGTGCCAGCAGTACGACAGGGTATGGCTACACCTTC. This gives the protein CASSTTGYGYTF.